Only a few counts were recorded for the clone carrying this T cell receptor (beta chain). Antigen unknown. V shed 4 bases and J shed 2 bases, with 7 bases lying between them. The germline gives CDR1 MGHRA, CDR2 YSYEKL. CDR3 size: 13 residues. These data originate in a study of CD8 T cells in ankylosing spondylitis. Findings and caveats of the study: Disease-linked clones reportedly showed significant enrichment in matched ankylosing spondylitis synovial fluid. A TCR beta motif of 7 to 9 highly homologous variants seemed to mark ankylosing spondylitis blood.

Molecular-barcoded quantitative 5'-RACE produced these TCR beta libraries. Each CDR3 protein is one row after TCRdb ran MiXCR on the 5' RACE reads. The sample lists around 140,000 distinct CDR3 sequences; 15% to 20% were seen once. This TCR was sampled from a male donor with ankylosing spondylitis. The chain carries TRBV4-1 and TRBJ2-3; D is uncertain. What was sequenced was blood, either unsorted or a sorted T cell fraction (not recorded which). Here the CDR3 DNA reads TGCGCCAGCAGCCCTGAGAACACAGATACGCAGTATTTT. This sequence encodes CASSPENTDTQYF.